The 5 T cell receptor beta chains reported below all come from one sample, sequenced in a study of T cell repertoires in ileal Crohn's disease (dated by TCRdb to between 2019 and 2020). Libraries were constructed by the immunoSEQ multiplex PCR assay. TCRdb stores this immuneACCESS table with in-frame sequences only. Part of the clones is absent; in the studies checked, under half of the shortfall reflects unresolved V genes, and no reason is known for the rest. The sample has about 7,200 clones on record, around four fifths of them singletons. The ten largest clones add up to roughly 29% of the sample. Reading the label with the study, this specimen's time point is: proximal margin of the surgical specimen (macroscopically non-inflamed). The sequencing input was ileal tissue. Source of these receptors: an adult with Crohn's disease.

The chain employs TRBV14 and TRBJ1-6; D is uncertain. Trimming shortened V by 6 bases and J by 1 base, and 10 bases separated the two germline ends. This CDR3 spans 15 amino acids. From germline, CDR1 is SGHDN and CDR2 FVKESK. CDR3 DNA sequence: TGTGCCAGCAGGGCGGGGAGTTCCTATAATTCACCCCTCCACTTT. It codes for CASRAGSSYNSPLHF.

This chain joins TRBV6-5 and TRBJ2-7; 7 nucleotides line up with TRBD2. CDR3 size: 14 residues. Trimming cost V 6 bases and J 3 bases; bases outside gene matches: 8. CDR1 MNHEY and CDR2 SVGAGI come from the germline V gene. The CDR3 nucleotides read TGTGCCAGCAGGCGAGCGGGAAGCGTCTACGAGCAGTACTTC. Protein sequence: CASRRAGSVYEQYF.

This clone came up once. The J gene is TRBJ2-1, the V gene TRBV5-4; possibly TRBD1 for D (6 bases). V lost 5 bases to trimming and J lost 3 bases, with 18 bases between them. Germline loops: CDR1 SGHNT, CDR2 YYREEE (reference sequence). The CDR3 runs 16 residues. DNA of the CDR3: TGTGCCAGCAGTACACCCGGACAGCCCGACTACAATGAGCAGTTCTTC. This sequence encodes CASSTPGQPDYNEQFF. The full variable domain, completed using reference TRBV5-4 and TRBJ2-1, is ETGVTQSPTHLIKTRGQQVTLRCSSQSGHNTVSWYQQALGQGPQFIFQYYREEENGRGNFPPRFSGLQFPNYSSELNVNALELDDSALYLCASSTPGQPDYNEQFFGPGTRLTVL.

This clone appeared a single time. The chain is built from TRBV5-1 and TRBJ2-7; 7 bases match TRBD2. J gave up 7 bases and V 4 bases, and 8 bases lay outside the gene matches. The CDR3 has 13 amino acids. Per the germline V gene, CDR1 is SGHRS and CDR2 is YFSETQ. The CDR3: CASSPGTTGEQYF. Written as DNA, the CDR3 is TGCGCCAGCAGCCCCGGGACTACGGGGGAGCAGTACTTC. Supplemented by reference TRBV5-1 and TRBJ2-7, the full variable domain reads KAGVTQTPRYLIKTRGQQVTLSCSPISGHRSVSWYQQTPGQGLQFLFEYFSETQRNKGNFPGRFSGRQFSNSRSEMNVSTLELGDSALYLCASSPGTTGEQYFGPGTRLTVT.

The chain links TRBV29-1 to TRBJ2-7; D gene uncertain. The CDR3 extends over 13 amino acids. Trimming took 6 bases from V and 2 from J, leaving 14 bases between them. Germline CDR1 reads SQVTM; CDR2 reads ANQGSEA. CDR3 amino acids: CSVKGFSAYEQYF. CDR3 coding DNA: TGCAGCGTCAAGGGTTTTAGTGCCTACGAGCAGTACTTC.